This entry describes one TCR beta chain. The antigen is not known. These data originate in a study of cytomegalovirus exposure and HLA in healthy donors. Separate from the roughly 700-subject first cohort was the approximately 130-subject validation cohort, to which the donors belonged. Germline CDR1 and CDR2: SNHLY and FYNNEI. The junction had 7 bases not matched to a gene; V was cut back by 3 bases and J by 3 bases. The CDR3 contains 15 residues. Clones were read by immunoSEQ multiplex PCR, and TCRdb kept only the in-frame ones, dropping some. The table lists under 200,000 clones, about 95% of them singletons. General study points: Among TCR beta chains, those listed as cytomegalovirus-associated numbered over 150.

The V gene is TRBV2, the J gene TRBJ2-5; TRBD2 agrees at 7 bases. The sequenced sample consisted of PBMCs. The sequence derives from a woman aged 18 to 35 in good health and CMV-seronegative. DNA for the CDR3: TGTGCCAGCAGTGAGATGGTGGGGGGGAAAGAGACCCAGTACTTC. Residues: CASSEMVGGKETQYF.